A single T cell receptor (beta chain) is shown here with its context. Its cognate antigen is unknown. Sequencing used immunoSEQ multiplex PCR; TCRdb keeps in-frame clones, though not all of them. The sample contains more than 15,000 clones, 50% to 75% of which appear only once. These data are taken from a study of T cell repertoires in ileal Crohn's disease. Study details: Operated complications were stricturing disease (approximately 61%) and penetrating disease (about 40%).

General study results and limits: High-frequency clones were more common in sorted CD8 than CD4 cells.

This CDR3 is built from 15 residues. V lost 1 base to trimming and J lost 3 bases; unmatched junction nucleotides: 5. Germline loops: CDR1 LNHDA, CDR2 SQIVND (reference sequence). J is TRBJ2-7 and V is TRBV19; 8 positions match TRBD1. Material: ileal tissue. This TCR came from an adult with Crohn's disease. The CDR3 sequence: CASSIGGQVFYEQYF. DNA for the CDR3: TGTGCCAGTAGTATAGGGGGACAGGTGTTCTACGAGCAGTACTTC.